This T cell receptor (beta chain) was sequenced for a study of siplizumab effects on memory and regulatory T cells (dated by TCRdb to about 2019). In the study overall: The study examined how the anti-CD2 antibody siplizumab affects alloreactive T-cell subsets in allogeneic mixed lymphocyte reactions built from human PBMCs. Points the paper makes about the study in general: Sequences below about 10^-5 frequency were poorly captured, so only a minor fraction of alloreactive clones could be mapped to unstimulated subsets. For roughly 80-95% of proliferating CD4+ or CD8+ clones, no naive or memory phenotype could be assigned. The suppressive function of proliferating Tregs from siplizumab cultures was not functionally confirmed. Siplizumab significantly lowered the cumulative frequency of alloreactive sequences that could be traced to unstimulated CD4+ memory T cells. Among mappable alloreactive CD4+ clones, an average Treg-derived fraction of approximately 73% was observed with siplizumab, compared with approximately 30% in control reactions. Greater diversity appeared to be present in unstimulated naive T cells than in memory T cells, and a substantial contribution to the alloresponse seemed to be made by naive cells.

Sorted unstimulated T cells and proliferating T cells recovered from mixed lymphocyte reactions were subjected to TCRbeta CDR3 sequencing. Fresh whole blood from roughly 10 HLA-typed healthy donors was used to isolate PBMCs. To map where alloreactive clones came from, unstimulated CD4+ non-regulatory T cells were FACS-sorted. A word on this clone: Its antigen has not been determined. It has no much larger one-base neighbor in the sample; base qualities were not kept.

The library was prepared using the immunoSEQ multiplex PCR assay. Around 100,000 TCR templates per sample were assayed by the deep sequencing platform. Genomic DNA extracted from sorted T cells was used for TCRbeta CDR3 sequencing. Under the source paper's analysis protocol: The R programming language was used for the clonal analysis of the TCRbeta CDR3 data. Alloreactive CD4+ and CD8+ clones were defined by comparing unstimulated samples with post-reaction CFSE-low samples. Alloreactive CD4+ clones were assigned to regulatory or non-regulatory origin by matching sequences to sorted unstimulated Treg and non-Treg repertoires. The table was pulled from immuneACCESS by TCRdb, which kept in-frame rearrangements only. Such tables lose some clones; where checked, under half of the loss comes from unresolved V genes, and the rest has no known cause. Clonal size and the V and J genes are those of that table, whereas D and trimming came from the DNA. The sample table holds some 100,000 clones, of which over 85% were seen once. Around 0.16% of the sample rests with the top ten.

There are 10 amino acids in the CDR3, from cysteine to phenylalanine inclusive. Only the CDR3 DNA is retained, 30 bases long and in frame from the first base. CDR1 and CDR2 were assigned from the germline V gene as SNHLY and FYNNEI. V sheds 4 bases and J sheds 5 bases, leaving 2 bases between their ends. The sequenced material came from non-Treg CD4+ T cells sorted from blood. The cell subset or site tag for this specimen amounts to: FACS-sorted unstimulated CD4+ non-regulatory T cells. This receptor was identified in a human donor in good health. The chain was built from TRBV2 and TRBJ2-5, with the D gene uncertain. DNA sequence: TGTGCCAGCAGTGGCGAGACCCAGTACTTC. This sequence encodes CASSGETQYF.